This T cell receptor beta chain was sequenced for a study of CD8 T cells in ankylosing spondylitis. CDR1 is SQVTM, CDR2 ANQGSEA, per germline. There are 12 residues in the CDR3. About this clonotype itself: A clone one base away is much larger, so this may be a read error.

TCRdb independently ran MiXCR on the 5' RACE reads; one entry per CDR3 protein. The sample shows over 100,000 distinct CDR3 sequences, about 7% of them seen only once. This receptor was identified in a male donor with ankylosing spondylitis or in good health (not recorded which). The rearrangement joins TRBV29-1 to TRBJ1-2; D uncertain. Sequenced sample: blood, either unsorted or a sorted T cell fraction (not recorded which). The CDR3 DNA follows: TGCAGCGTCCCAGCCCAAAGCGGAGGCTCCACCTTC. This gives the protein CSVPAQSGGSTF.